Each of the 3 T cell receptor beta chains below was sequenced from the same sample in a study of CD4 T cells in relation to SARS-CoV-2 and coronaviruses. Profiling relied on immunoSEQ multiplex PCR, and the TCRdb table lists in-frame clones only, not all of them. The sample contains some 35,000 clones, less than 85% of which appear only once. No antigens are known for them. The specimen was naive CD4+ T cells from PBMCs, cultured in vitro. Subset indicated: naive CD4+ T cells isolated by negative enrichment. The receptors here all came from an adult with COVID-19.

The chain uses TRBV5-4 and TRBJ1-4; a possible D gene is TRBD1 (5 bases). V lost 4 bases and J lost 8, with 15 bases in between. This CDR3 is built from 14 residues. The germline CDR1 and CDR2 sequences are SGHNT and YYREEE (reference sequence). This chain's CDR3 is CASSPGGSGEKLFF. CDR3 bases: TGTGCCAGCAGCCCGGGGGGAAGTGGAGAAAAACTGTTTTTT. The variable domain in full, with the rest retrieved from reference TRBV5-4 and TRBJ1-4, is ETGVTQSPTHLIKTRGQQVTLRCSSQSGHNTVSWYQQALGQGPQFIFQYYREEENGRGNFPPRFSGLQFPNYSSELNVNALELDDSALYLCASSPGGSGEKLFFGSGTQLSVL.

The rearrangement links TRBV18 to TRBJ1-1; D unresolved. Between the trimmed V and J ends, which lost 8 bases and 5 bases, there was a span of 18 bases. Germline V gene data show CDR1 as KGHSH and CDR2 as LQKENI. The CDR3 sequence is 14 residues long. CDR3 sequence (DNA): TGTGCCAGCACCAACCGGGCAACGCGGACTGAAGCTTTCTTT. This sequence encodes CASTNRATRTEAFF.

This chain joins TRBV7-3 and TRBJ1-1, with D hard to call. Trimming removed 6 bases at V and 1 base at J, with 15 bases between. The CDR3 consists of 15 residues. Per germline, CDR1 SGHTA and CDR2 FQGTGA. CDR3 loop: CASRPDPYRNTEAFF. CDR3 nucleotide sequence: TGTGCCAGCAGACCCGACCCTTACAGGAACACTGAAGCTTTCTTT.